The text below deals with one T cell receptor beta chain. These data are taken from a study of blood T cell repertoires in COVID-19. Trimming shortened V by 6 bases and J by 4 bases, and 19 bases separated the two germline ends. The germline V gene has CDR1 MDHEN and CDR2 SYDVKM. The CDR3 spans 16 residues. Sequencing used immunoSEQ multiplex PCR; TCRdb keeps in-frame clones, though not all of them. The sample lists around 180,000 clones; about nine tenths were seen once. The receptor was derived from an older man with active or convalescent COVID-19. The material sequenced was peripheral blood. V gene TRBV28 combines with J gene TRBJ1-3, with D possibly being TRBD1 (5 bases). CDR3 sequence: CASSAPSGVGGNTIYF. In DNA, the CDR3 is TGTGCCAGCAGCGCCCCCTCGGGGGTTGGAGGAAACACCATATATTTT.